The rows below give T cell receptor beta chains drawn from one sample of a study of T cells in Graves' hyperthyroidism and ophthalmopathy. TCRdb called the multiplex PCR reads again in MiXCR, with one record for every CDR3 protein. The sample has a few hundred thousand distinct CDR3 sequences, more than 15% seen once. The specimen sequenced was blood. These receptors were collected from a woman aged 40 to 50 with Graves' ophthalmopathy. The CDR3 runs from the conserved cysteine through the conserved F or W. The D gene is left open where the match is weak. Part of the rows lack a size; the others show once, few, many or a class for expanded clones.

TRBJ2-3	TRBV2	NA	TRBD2	TGTGCCAGCAGTGAAGGACTAGCGGGAGTAGGTACGCAGTATTTT	CASSEGLAGVGTQYF
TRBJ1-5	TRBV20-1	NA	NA	TGCAGTGCTAGAGATCGAGAAGGGGGGGGGAGGCCCCAGCATTTT	CSARDREGGGRPQHF
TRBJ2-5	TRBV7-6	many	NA	TGTGCCAGCAGCTTACAAGCTATCCAAGAGACCCAGTACTTC	CASSLQAIQETQYF
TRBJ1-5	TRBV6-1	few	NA	TGTGCCAGCAGGAAGACAGGTCGAATCCTCTATAGCAATCAGCCCCAGCATTTT	CASRKTGRILYSNQPQHF
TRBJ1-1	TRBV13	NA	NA	TGTGCCAGCAGTCCTGGGGAGGGCGCCAACACTGAAGCTTTCTTT	CASSPGEGANTEAFF
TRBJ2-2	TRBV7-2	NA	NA	TGTGCCAGCAGCTTAAACCAGGGTTTTACCGGGGAGCTGTTTTTT	CASSLNQGFTGELFF
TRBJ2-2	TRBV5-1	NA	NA	TGCGCCAGCAGTTTTGCCCCCGCCGGGGAGCTGTTTTTT	CASSFAPAGELFF
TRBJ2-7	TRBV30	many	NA	TGTGCCTGGAGAGGGAGAGGGGGGCCCTACGAGCAGTACTTC	CAWRGRGGPYEQYF
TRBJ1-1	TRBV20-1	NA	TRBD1	TGCAGTGCTAGCCCAGGGGGTAGTTTCCGAATCCCTGATGAAGCTTTCTTT	CSASPGGSFRIPDEAFF
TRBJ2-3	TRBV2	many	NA	TGTGCCAGCAGTGAATGGAGGGAGGCAGATACGCAGTATTTT	CASSEWREADTQYF
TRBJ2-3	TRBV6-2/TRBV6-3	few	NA	TGTGCCAGCAATATCGACTGGGGGGATACGCAGTATTTT	CASNIDWGDTQYF
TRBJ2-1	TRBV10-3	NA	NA	TGTGCCCACTCTGCGGATAGCTCCTACAATGAGCAGTTCTTC	CAHSADSSYNEQFF
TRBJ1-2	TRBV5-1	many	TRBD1	TGCGCCAGCAGAACCAACCGGGACAGGGGAAACTATGGCTACACCTTC	CASRTNRDRGNYGYTF
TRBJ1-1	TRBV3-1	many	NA	TGTGCCAGCAGCCAAGATCCAGAACACCCGAACACTGAAGCTTTCTTT	CASSQDPEHPNTEAFF
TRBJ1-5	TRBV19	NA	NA	TGTGCCAGTAGGATCGGACCGGGCAATCAGCCCCAGCATTTT	CASRIGPGNQPQHF
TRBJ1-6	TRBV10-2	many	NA	TGCGCCGGCCGGGACACCCATAATTCACCCCTCCACTTT	CAGRDTHNSPLHF
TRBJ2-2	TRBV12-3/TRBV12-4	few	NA	TGTGCCAGCAGAAGACAAGACACCGGGGAGCTGTTTTTT	CASRRQDTGELFF
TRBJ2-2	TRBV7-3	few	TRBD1	TGTGCCAGCGGGACAGGGGGGACCGGGGAGCTGTTTTTT	CASGTGGTGELFF
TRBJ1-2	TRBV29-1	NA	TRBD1	TGCAGCGTTGAAGAGGGACAGGGTGTCTGGGGCTACACCTTC	CSVEEGQGVWGYTF
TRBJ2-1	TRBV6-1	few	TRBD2	TGTGCCAGCAGTTACCTGGCGGGAGAGGGACACAATGAGCAGTTCTTC	CASSYLAGEGHNEQFF
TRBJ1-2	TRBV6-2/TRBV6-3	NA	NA	TGTGCCAGCAGTTACTCGAGGGCCGGGGACGTTGGTGGCTACACCTTC	CASSYSRAGDVGGYTF
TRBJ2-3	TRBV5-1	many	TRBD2	TGCGCCAGCAGCTTCCCCTCGACGGCTAGCGGGGATACTATGGGGACCACAGATACGCAGTATTTT	CASSFPSTASGDTMGTTDTQYF
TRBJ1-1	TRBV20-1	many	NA	TGCAGTGCTAGAGATACAGGACAGAACACTGAAGCTTTCTTT	CSARDTGQNTEAFF
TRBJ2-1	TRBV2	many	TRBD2	TGTGCCAGCCGGGGACTAGCGGGGGGGCGCGAGCAGTTCTTC	CASRGLAGGREQFF
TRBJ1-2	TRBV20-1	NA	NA	TGCAGTGCTAGAGACCCCCGTTTAGGGCAAGATGGCTACACCTTC	CSARDPRLGQDGYTF
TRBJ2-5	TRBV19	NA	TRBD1	TGTGCCAGTAGTCCGGACAGGGCTCGGGAGACCCAGTACTTC	CASSPDRARETQYF
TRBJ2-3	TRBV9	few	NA	TGTGCCAGCAGCGTTGAGGGACTCGAAACCGGGGGAGATACGCAGTATTTT	CASSVEGLETGGDTQYF
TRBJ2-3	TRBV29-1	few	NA	TGCAGCGTTGAACGAAATCCAGTAAGGTCAGATACGCAGTATTTT	CSVERNPVRSDTQYF
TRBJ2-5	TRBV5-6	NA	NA	TGTGCCAGCAGAAGGGCAGTCCAAGAGACCCAGTACTTC	CASRRAVQETQYF
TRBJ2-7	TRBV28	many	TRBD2	TGTGCCAGCAGCCTACGAGCTAGCGGGAGTAAGCAGTACTTC	CASSLRASGSKQYF
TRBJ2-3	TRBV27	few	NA	TGTGCCAGCCAGTGGGGGCCCGGCGATACGCAGTATTTT	CASQWGPGDTQYF
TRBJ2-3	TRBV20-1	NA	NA	TGCAGTGCTAGCGTCGGGGGCGAATCAGATACGCAGTATTTT	CSASVGGESDTQYF
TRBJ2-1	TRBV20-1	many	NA	TGCAGTGCTAGTGCCCGCCCAGGCTCCTACAATGAGCAGTTCTTC	CSASARPGSYNEQFF
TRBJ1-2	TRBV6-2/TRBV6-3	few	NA	TGTGCCAGCAGGCCTATCAGGGGTGGTGGCTACACCTTC	CASRPIRGGGYTF
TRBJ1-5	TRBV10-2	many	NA	TGCGCCAGCACCCCCGGGGGGTTCAGTCAGCCCCAGCATTTT	CASTPGGFSQPQHF
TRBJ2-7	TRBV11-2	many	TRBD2	TGTGCCAGCAGCCAAGCGGGAGGGCCCTACGAGCAGTACTTC	CASSQAGGPYEQYF